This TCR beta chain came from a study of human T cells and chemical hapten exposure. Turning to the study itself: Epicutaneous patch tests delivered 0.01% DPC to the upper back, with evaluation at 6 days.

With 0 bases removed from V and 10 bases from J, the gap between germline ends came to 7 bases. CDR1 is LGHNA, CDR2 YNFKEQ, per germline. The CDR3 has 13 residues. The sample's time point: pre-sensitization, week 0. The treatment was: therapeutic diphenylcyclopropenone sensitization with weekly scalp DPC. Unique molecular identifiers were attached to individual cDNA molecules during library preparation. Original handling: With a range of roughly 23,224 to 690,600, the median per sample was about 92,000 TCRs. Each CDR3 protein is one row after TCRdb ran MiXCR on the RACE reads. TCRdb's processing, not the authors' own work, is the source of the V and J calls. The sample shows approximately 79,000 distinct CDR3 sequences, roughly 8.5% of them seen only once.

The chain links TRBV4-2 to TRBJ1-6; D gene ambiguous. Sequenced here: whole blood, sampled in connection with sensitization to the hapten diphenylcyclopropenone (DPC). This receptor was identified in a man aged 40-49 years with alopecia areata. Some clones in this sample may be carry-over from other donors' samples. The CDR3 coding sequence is TGTGCCAGCAGCCAAGAGACCTGGTCACCCCTCCACTTT. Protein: CASSQETWSPLHF.